In its sample, the clone carrying this T cell receptor beta chain was seen many times. Its target is not known. RNA transcripts gave rise to amplified TCR beta CDR3 regions. HTBI primers were employed in a first-round RT-PCR of the TCR CDR3. MiXCR, applied by TCRdb to the multiplex PCR reads, yields one record per CDR3 protein. The sample includes 250,000 to 300,000 distinct CDR3 sequences, roughly 13% of them seen just once. The length of the CDR3 is 15 residues. The germline V gene encodes CDR1 MNHEY and CDR2 SVGEGT. V was pared by 0 bases and J by 6 bases, with 14 bases between. This specimen comes from a study of T cells in Graves' hyperthyroidism and ophthalmopathy. Study-wide results and limits: A model of 13 V-J pairs discriminated ophthalmopathy from stable hyperthyroidism. In blood, most of the thyroid clonotypes expanded above 0.001 were also present.

The J gene is TRBJ1-1, the V gene TRBV6-2 or TRBV6-3; no reliable D call. The TCR sequence derives from a woman aged 40 to 55 with Graves' hyperthyroidism. The sample consisted of blood. The CDR3 protein is CASSYSRSDVSEAFF. For the CDR3, the DNA is TGTGCCAGCAGTTACTCGAGATCCGACGTGTCTGAAGCTTTCTTT.